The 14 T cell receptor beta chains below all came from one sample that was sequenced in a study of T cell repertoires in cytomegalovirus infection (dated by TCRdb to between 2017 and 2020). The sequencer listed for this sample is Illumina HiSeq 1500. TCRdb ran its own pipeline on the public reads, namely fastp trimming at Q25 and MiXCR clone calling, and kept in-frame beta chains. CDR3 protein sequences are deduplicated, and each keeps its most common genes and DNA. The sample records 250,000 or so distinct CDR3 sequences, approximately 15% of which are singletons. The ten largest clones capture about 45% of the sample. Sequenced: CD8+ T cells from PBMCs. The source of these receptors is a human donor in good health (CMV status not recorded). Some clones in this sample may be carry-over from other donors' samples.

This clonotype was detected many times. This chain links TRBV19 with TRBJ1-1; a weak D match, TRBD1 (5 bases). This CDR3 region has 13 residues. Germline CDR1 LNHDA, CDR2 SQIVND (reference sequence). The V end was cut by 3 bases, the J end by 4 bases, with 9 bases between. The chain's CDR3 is CASSIAGFTEAFF. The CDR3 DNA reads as TGTGCCAGTAGTATCGCAGGGTTCACTGAAGCTTTCTTT.

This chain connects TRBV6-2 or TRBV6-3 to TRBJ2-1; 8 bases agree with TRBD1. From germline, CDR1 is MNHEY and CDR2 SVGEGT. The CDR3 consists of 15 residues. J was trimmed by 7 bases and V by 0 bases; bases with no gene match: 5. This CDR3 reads CASSYSVRGQNEQFF. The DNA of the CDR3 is TGTGCCAGCAGTTACTCGGTCAGGGGGCAAAATGAGCAGTTCTTC.

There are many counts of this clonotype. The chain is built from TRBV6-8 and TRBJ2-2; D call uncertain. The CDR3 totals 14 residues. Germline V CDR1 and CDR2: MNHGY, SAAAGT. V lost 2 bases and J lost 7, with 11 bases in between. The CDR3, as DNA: TGTGCCAGCAGTTACCCAACATACCACGGGGAGCTGTTTTTT. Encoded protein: CASSYPTYHGELFF.

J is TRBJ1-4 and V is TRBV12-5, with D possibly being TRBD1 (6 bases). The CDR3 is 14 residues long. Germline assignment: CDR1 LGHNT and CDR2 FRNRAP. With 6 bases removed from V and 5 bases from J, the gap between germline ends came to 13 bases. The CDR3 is CASGLRGPNEKLFF. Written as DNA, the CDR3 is TGTGCTAGTGGCCTCAGGGGACCCAATGAAAAACTGTTTTTT.

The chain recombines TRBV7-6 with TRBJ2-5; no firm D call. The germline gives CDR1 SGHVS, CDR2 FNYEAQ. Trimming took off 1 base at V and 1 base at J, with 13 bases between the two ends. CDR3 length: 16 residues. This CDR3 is CASSLGQYDFQETQYF. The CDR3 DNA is TGTGCCAGCAGCTTAGGGCAGTACGACTTCCAAGAGACCCAGTACTTC.

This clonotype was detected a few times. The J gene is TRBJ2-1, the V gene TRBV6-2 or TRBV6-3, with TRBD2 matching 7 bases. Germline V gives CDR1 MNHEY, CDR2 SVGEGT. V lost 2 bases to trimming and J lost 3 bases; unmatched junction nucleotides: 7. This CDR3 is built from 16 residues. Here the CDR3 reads CASSYIGTNLYNEQFF. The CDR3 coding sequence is TGTGCCAGCAGTTACATCGGGACTAACCTCTACAATGAGCAGTTCTTC.

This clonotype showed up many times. The CDR3 DNA follows: TGTGCCAGCAGTATGACAGGGTATACTGAAGCTTTCTTT. Amino acid sequence: CASSMTGYTEAFF. The chain combines TRBV12-3 or TRBV12-4 with TRBJ1-1; 7 bases are shared with TRBD1. V shed 5 bases and J 5 bases; nucleotides not matched to a gene: 5. This CDR3 has 13 amino acids.

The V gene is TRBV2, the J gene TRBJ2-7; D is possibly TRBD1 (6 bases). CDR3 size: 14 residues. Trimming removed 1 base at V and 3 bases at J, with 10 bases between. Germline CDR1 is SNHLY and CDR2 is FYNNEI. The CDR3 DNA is TGTGCCAGCAGTGAAGACCCAGGGGTCTACGAGCAGTACTTC. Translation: CASSEDPGVYEQYF.

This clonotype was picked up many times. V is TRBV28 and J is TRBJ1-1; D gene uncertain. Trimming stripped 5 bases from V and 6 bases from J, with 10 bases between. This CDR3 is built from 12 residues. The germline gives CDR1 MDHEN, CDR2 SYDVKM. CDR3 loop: CASSRWGSEAFF. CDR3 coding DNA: TGTGCCAGCAGTCGTTGGGGATCTGAAGCTTTCTTT. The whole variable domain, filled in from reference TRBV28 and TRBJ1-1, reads DVKVTQSSRYLVKRTGEKVFLECVQDMDHENMFWYRQDPGLGLRLIYFSYDVKMKEKGDIPEGYSVSREKKERFSLILESASTNQTSMYLCASSRWGSEAFFGQGTRLTVV.

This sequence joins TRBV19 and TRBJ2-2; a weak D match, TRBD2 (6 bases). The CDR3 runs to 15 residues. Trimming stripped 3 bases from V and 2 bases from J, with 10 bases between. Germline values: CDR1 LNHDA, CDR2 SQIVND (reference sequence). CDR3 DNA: TGTGCCAGTAGTATGGCGGGGCTAAACACCGGGGAGCTGTTTTTT. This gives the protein CASSMAGLNTGELFF.

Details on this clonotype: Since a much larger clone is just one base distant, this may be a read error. Here the CDR3 reads CATTSRFDLHNQPQHF. CDR3 DNA: TGTGCCACCACCTCCAGGTTCGACCTGCACAATCAGCCCCAGCATTTT. The chain carries TRBV6-2 or TRBV6-3 and TRBJ1-5; no firm D call. The CDR3 totals 16 residues. The germline V gene encodes CDR1 MNHEY and CDR2 SVGEGT. V lost 10 bases and J 3 bases, leaving 22 bases between the germline ends.

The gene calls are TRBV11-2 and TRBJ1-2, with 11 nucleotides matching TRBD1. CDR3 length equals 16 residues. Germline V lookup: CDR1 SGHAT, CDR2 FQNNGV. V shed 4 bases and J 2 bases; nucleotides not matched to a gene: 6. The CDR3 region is CASSSYRTGGNYGYTF. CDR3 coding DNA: TGTGCCAGCAGCTCTTACCGGACAGGGGGCAACTATGGCTACACCTTC.

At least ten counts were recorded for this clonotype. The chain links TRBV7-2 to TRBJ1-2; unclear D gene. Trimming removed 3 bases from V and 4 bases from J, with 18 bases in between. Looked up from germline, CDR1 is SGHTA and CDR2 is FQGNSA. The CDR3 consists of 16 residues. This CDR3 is CASSLEADPPLYGYTF. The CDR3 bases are TGTGCCAGCAGCTTGGAAGCGGACCCTCCCCTCTATGGCTACACCTTC.

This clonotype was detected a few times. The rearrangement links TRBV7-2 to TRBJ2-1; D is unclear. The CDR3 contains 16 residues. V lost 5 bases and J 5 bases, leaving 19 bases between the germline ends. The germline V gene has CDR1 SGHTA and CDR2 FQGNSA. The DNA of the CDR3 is TGTGCCAGCAGCACCCCCGGGCGAGACCTTCACAATGAGCAGTTCTTC. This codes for CASSTPGRDLHNEQFF.